This is a list of T cell receptor beta chains from one sample in a study of cytomegalovirus exposure and HLA in healthy donors. Using immunoSEQ multiplex PCR, the repertoire was profiled, and TCRdb retains in-frame clones only, with some absent. The sample lists 150,000 to 200,000 clones; 75% to 85% were seen once. The sample was PBMCs. These receptors were taken from a male donor in good health and CMV-seropositive. The CDR3 runs from the conserved cysteine through the conserved F or W. The order of the fields is D gene, V gene, J gene, CDR3 DNA, CDR3 protein. A D gene is named only where the DNA matches it firmly.

NA	TRBV4-2	TRBJ2-1	TGTGCCAGCAGCCCAAAAAGGTGGGGGCCTTCTTCTGCCAATGAGCAGTTCTTC	CASSPKRWGPSSANEQFF
TRBD1	TRBV27	TRBJ1-2	TGTGCCAGCAGTGTGACCGGGACAGGGAACTATGGCTACACCTTC	CASSVTGTGNYGYTF
NA	TRBV4-2	TRBJ2-2	TGTGCCAGCAGCCAAGAAGTCTATTTGCCCAAGGGGGAGCTGTTTTTT	CASSQEVYLPKGELFF
NA	TRBV5-1	TRBJ1-3	TGCGCCAGCAGCATTCAGGGGAGCTCTGGAAACACCATATATTTT	CASSIQGSSGNTIYF
NA	TRBV9	TRBJ2-7	TGTGCCAGCAGCGTCAAAGGGCTTGGAGGGGAGCAGTACTTC	CASSVKGLGGEQYF
NA	TRBV12-5	TRBJ1-6	TGTGCTAGTGGCAGTCCTTATTCACCCCTCCACTTT	CASGSPYSPLHF
NA	TRBV25-1	TRBJ1-6	TGTGCCAGCAGTGGCACAGGGATCTATTCACCCCTCCACTTT	CASSGTGIYSPLHF
TRBD1	TRBV5-1	TRBJ2-1	TGCGCCAGCAGCTTGGTTGGGACAGTCAATGAGCAGTTCTTC	CASSLVGTVNEQFF
TRBD1	TRBV19	TRBJ1-2	TGTGCCAGTAGTCCGACAGGGTTTGGTGGCTACACCTTC	CASSPTGFGGYTF
TRBD2	TRBV6-6	TRBJ2-3	TGTGCCAGCAGCTTACTAGCGGGGAGGCCAGATACGCAGTATTTT	CASSLLAGRPDTQYF
NA	TRBV4-1	TRBJ2-5	TGCGCCAGCAGCCAAAGCCTACTAGCGACCCAGTACTTC	CASSQSLLATQYF
TRBD1	TRBV7-2	TRBJ2-1	TGTGCCAGCAGCTCGAACGCAGGGGGAAGCTACAATGAGCAGTTCTTC	CASSSNAGGSYNEQFF
TRBD2	TRBV19	TRBJ2-5	TGTGCCAGTAGTCCAATGCCGGGACTAGCCGGGGAGACCCAGTACTTC	CASSPMPGLAGETQYF
NA	TRBV7-2	TRBJ2-1	TGTGCCAGCAGCTTAGGGGAAGGGGAATGGCATGAGCAGTTCTTC	CASSLGEGEWHEQFF
TRBD1	TRBV7-2	TRBJ2-7	TGTGCCAGCAGCCCTCAAACTGGGACAGGGTTATTCGAGCAGTACTTC	CASSPQTGTGLFEQYF
NA	TRBV5-4	TRBJ1-2	TGTGCCAGCAGCTCCGGGACACTCTATGGCTACACCTTC	CASSSGTLYGYTF
TRBD1	TRBV25-1	TRBJ2-1	TGTGCCAGCAGCCTCGGGACAGAGTACAATGAGCAGTTCTTC	CASSLGTEYNEQFF
NA	TRBV27	TRBJ1-1	TGTGCCAGCAGTTTGGACAGTCAAAACACTGAAGCTTTCTTT	CASSLDSQNTEAFF
NA	TRBV30	TRBJ1-2	TGTGCCTGGACTCCGGGAGGAATCCGGGCTTTTAACTATGGCTACACCTTC	CAWTPGGIRAFNYGYTF
NA	TRBV4-1	TRBJ1-2	TGCGCCAGCAGCCAACACAGGGATTATGGCTACACCTTC	CASSQHRDYGYTF